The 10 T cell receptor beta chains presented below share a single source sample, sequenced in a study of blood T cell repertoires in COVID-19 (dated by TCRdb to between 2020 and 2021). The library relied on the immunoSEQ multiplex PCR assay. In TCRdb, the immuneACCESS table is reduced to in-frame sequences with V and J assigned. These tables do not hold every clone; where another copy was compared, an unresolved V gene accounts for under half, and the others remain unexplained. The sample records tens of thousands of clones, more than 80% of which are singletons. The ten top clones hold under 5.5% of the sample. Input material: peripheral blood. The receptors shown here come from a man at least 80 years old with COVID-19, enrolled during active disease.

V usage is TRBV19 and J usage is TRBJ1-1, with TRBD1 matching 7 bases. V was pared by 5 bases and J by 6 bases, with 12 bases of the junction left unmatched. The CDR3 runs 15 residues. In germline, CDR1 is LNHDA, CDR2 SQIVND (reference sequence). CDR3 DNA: TGTGCCAGTAGTCCCCGCGAGGGGGCGAGGTCTGAAGCTTTCTTT. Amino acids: CASSPREGARSEAFF. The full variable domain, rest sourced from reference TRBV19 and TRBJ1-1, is DGGITQSPKYLFRKEGQNVTLSCEQNLNHDAMYWYRQDPGQGLRLIYYSQIVNDFQKGDIAEGYSVSREKKESFPLTVTSAQKNPTAFYLCASSPREGARSEAFFGQGTRLTVV.

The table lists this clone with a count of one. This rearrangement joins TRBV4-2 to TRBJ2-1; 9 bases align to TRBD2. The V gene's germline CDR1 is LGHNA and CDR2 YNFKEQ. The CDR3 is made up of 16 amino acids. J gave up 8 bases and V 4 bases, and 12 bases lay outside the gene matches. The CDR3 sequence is CASSLPSREGPDEQFF. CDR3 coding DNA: TGTGCCAGCAGCCTCCCCTCGCGGGAGGGCCCCGATGAGCAGTTCTTC.

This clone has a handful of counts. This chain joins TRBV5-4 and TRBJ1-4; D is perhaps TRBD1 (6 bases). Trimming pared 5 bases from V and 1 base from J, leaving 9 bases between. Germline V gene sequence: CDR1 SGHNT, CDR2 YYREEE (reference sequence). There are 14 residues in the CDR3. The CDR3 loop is CASRRGGTNEKLFF. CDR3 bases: TGTGCCAGCAGGAGGGGGGGAACTAATGAAAAACTGTTTTTT.

CDR3 protein: CASSNQGGGSYEQYF. The DNA for the CDR3 is TGTGCCAGCAGTAACCAAGGGGGTGGAAGTTACGAGCAGTACTTC. The chain is built from TRBV27 and TRBJ2-7; TRBD1 is a possible D gene (6 bases). This CDR3 has 15 residues. Germline V CDR1 and CDR2: MNHEY, SMNVEV (reference sequence). V gave up 5 bases and J gave up 4 bases, with 18 bases separating them.

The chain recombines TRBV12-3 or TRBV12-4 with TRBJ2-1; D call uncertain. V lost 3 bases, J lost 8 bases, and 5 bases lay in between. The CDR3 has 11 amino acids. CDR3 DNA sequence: TGTGCCAGCAGTTTTATAGATGAGCAGTTCTTC. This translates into CASSFIDEQFF.

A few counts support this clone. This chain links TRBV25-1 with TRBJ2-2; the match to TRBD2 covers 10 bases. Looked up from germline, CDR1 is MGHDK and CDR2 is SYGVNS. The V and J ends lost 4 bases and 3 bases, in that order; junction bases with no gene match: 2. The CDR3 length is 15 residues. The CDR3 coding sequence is TGTGCCAGCAGTGTTGGACTAGCGGACACCGGGGAGCTGTTTTTT. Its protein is CASSVGLADTGELFF.

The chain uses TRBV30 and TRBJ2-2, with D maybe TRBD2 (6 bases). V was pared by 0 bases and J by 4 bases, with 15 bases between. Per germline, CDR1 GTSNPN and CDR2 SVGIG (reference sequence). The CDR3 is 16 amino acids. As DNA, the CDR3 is TGTGCCTGGAGTGTGCGGGGAGGCTTGGGCACCGGGGAGCTGTTTTTT. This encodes CAWSVRGGLGTGELFF. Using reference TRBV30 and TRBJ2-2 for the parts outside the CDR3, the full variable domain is SQTIHQWPATLVQPVGSPLSLECTVEGTSNPNLYWYRQAAGRGLQLLFYSVGIGQISSEVPQNLSASRPQDRQFILSSKKLLLSDSGFYLCAWSVRGGLGTGELFFGEGSRLTVL.

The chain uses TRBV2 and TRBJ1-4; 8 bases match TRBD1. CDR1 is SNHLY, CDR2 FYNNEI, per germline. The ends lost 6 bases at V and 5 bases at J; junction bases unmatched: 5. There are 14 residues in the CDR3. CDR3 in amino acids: CASRKTGVNEKLFF. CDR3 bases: TGTGCCAGCAGGAAGACAGGGGTAAATGAAAAACTGTTTTTT.

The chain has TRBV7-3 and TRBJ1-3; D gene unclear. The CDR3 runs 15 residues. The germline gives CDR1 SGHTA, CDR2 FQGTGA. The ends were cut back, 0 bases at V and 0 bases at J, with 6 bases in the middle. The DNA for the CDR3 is TGTGCCAGCAGCTTAACGTGGGCCTCTGGAAACACCATATATTTT. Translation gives CASSLTWASGNTIYF.

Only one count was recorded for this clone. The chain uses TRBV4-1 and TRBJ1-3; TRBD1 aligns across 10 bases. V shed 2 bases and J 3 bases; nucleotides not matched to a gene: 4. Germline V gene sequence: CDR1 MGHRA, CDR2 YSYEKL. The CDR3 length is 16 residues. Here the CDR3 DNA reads TGCGCCAGCAGCCAAACCGGGACAGGGGATGGAAACACCATATATTTT. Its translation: CASSQTGTGDGNTIYF.